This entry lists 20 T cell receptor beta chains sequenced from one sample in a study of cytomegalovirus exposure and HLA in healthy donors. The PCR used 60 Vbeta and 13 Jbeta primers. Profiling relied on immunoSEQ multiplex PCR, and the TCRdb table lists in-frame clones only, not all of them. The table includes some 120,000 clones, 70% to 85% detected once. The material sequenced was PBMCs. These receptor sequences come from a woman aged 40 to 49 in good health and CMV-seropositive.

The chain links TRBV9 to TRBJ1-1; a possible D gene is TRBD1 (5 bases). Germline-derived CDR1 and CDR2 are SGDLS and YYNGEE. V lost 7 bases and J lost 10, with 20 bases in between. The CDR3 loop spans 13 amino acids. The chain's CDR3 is CASGEGEGYGAFF. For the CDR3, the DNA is TGTGCCAGCGGTGAAGGGGAGGGCTATGGAGCTTTCTTT.

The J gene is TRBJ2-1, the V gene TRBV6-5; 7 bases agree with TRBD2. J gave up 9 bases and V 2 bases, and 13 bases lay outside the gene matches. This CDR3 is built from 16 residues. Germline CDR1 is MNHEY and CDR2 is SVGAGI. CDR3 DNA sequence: TGTGCCAGCAGTTACGACCTAGGGGAGGGCCTTGTTGAGCAGTTCTTC. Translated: CASSYDLGEGLVEQFF.

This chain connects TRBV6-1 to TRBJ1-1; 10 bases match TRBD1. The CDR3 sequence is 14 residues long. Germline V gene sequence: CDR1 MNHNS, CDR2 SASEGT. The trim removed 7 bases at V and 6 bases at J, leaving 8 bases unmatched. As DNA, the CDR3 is TGTGCCAGCACCGAAGGACAGGGGGTCTCTGAAGCTTTCTTT. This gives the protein CASTEGQGVSEAFF.

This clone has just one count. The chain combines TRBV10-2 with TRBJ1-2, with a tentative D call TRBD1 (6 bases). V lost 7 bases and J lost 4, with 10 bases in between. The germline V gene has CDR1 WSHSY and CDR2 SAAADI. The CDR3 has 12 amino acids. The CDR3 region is CASNQGIYGYTF. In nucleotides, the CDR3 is TGCGCCAGCAACCAGGGGATCTATGGCTACACCTTC.

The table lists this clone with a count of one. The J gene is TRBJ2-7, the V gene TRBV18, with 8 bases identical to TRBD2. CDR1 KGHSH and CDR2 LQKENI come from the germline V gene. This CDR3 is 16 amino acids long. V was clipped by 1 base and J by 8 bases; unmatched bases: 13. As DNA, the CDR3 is TGTGCCAGCTCACCACTGGGAGTGGGGACTAGTCCTCAGCAGTACTTC. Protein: CASSPLGVGTSPQQYF.

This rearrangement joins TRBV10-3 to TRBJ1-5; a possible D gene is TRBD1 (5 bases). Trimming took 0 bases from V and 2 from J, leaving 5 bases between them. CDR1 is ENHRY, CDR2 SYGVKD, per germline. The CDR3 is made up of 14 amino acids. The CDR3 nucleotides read TGTGCCATCAGTGAGTCGACAGGCAATCAGCCCCAGCATTTT. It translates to CAISESTGNQPQHF.

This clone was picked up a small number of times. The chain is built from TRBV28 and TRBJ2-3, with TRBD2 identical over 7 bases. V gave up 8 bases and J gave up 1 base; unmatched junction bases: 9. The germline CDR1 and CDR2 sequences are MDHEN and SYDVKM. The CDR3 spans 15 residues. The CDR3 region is CASQKAGTGTDTQYF. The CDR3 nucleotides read TGTGCCAGCCAGAAAGCGGGGACGGGCACAGATACGCAGTATTTT.

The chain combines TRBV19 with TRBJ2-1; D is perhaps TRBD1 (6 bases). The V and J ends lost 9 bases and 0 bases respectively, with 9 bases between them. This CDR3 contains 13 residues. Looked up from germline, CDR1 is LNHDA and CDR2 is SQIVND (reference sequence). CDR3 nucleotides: TGTGCCAGCGCGGACAGCTCCTACAATGAGCAGTTCTTC. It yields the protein CASADSSYNEQFF.

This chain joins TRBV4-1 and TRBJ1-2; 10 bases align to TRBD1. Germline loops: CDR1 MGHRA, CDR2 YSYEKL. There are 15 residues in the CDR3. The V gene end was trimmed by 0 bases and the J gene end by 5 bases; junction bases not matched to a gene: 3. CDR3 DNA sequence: TGCGCCAGCAGCCAAGAATGGACAGGGGGTTATGGCTACACCTTC. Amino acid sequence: CASSQEWTGGYGYTF.

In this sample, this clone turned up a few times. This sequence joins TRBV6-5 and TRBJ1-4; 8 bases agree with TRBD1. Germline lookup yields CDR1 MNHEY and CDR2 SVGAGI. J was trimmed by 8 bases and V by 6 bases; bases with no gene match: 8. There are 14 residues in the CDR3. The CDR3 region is CASSPTGDPEKLFF. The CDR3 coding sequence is TGTGCCAGCAGCCCGACAGGGGACCCCGAAAAACTGTTTTTT.

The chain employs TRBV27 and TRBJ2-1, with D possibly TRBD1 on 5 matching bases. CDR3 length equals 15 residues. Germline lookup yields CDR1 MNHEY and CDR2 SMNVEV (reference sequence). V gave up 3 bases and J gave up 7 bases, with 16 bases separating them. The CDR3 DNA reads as TGTGCCAGCAGTTTTTATACCCGAAGGGGTAATGAGCAGTTCTTC. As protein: CASSFYTRRGNEQFF.

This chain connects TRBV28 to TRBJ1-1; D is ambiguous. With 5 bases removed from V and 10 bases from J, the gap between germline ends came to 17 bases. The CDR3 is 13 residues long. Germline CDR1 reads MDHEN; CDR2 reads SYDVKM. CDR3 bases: TGTGCCAGCAGTCTTCCGACCCCTCGGGGAGCTTTCTTT. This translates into CASSLPTPRGAFF. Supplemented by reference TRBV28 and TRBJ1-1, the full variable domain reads DVKVTQSSRYLVKRTGEKVFLECVQDMDHENMFWYRQDPGLGLRLIYFSYDVKMKEKGDIPEGYSVSREKKERFSLILESASTNQTSMYLCASSLPTPRGAFFGQGTRLTVV.

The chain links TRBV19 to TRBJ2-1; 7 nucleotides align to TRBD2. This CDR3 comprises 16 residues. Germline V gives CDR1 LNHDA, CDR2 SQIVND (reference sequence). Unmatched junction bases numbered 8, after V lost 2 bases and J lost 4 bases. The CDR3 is CASSIWGRALYNEQFF. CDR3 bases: TGTGCCAGTAGTATATGGGGGAGGGCCCTTTACAATGAGCAGTTCTTC.

CDR3 DNA sequence: TGTGCCAGCAGACGGCACCGAGGGACCGGGGAGCTGTTTTTT. Translated, it gives CASRRHRGTGELFF. V usage is TRBV28 and J usage is TRBJ2-2; D may be TRBD2 (5 bases). Trimming shortened V by 6 bases and J by 5 bases, and 13 bases separated the two germline ends. Per germline, CDR1 MDHEN and CDR2 SYDVKM. This CDR3 is built from 14 residues. The variable domain in full, with the rest retrieved from reference TRBV28 and TRBJ2-2, is DVKVTQSSRYLVKRTGEKVFLECVQDMDHENMFWYRQDPGLGLRLIYFSYDVKMKEKGDIPEGYSVSREKKERFSLILESASTNQTSMYLCASRRHRGTGELFFGEGSRLTVL.

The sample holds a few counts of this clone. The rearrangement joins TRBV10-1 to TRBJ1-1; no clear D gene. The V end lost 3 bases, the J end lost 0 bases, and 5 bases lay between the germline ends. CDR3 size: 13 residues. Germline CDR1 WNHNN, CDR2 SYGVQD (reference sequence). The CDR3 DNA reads TGCGCCAGCAGTGAAACAGTGAACACTGAAGCTTTCTTT. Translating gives CASSETVNTEAFF.

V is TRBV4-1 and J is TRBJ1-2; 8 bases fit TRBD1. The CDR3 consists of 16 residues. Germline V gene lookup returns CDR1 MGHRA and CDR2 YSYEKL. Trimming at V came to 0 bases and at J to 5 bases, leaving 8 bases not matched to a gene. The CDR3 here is CASSQEVRQGRYGYTF. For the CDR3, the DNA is TGCGCCAGCAGCCAAGAAGTCCGACAGGGGAGATATGGCTACACCTTC.

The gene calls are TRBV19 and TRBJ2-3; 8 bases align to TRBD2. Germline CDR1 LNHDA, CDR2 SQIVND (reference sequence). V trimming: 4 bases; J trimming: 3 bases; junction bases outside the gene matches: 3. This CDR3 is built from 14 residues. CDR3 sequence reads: CASSTGGRTDTQYF. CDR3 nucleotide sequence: TGTGCCAGTAGTACTGGCGGGAGGACAGATACGCAGTATTTT.

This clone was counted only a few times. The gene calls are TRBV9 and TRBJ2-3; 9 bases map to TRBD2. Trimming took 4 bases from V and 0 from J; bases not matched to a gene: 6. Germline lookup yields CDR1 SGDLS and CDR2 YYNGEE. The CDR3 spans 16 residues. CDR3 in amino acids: CASSPGLALSTDTQYF. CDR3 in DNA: TGTGCCAGCAGCCCTGGACTAGCGCTCAGCACAGATACGCAGTATTTT.

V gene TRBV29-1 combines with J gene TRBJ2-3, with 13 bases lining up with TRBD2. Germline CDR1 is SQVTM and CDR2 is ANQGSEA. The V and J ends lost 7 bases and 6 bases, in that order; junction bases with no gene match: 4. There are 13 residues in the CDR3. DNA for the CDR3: TGCAGCGGTGGGACTAGCGGGATGGATACGCAGTATTTT. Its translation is CSGGTSGMDTQYF.

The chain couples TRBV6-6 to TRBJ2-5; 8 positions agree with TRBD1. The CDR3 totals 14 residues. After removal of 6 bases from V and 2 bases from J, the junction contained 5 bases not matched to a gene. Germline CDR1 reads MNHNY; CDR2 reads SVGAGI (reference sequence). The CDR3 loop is CASSQGAMQETQYF. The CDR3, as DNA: TGTGCCAGCAGCCAGGGGGCGATGCAAGAGACCCAGTACTTC.